Each of the 29 T cell receptor beta chains below was sequenced from the same sample in a study of T cell repertoires in cytomegalovirus infection. TCRdb passed the reads through MiXCR, listing each CDR3 protein once. The table records approximately 990,000 distinct CDR3 sequences, 31% of them present only once. These receptors lack a known antigen. Sequenced here: cultured CD8+ T cells from PBMCs, sampled from culture after CMV antigen stimulation. The receptors come from a human donor in good health (CMV status not recorded). Some clones in this sample may be carry-over from other donors' samples.

This clonotype was counted only a few times. This may be a read error: a much more frequent sequence differs by one nucleotide. The chain joins TRBV7-6 to TRBJ1-6; no clear D gene. This CDR3 is built from 14 residues. The germline V gene has CDR1 SGHVS and CDR2 FNYEAQ. CDR3 DNA sequence: TGTGCCAACAGCTTAGAGGGTCTACGACCACCCCTCCACTTT. It encodes CANSLEGLRPPLHF.

This clonotype was seen a handful of times. The rearrangement uses TRBV6-1 and TRBJ2-3, with 11 bases that match TRBD1. The V segment lost 1 base and the J segment 5 bases; nucleotides outside the gene matches: 8. CDR3 length: 17 residues. The germline CDR1 and CDR2 sequences are MNHNS and SASEGT. The CDR3 loop reads CASSEGTGGAMGDTQYF. The CDR3 bases are TGTGCCAGCAGTGAAGGGACAGGGGGCGCCATGGGAGATACGCAGTATTTT.

J is TRBJ1-2 and V is TRBV10-3, with TRBD1 identical over 7 bases. CDR1 is ENHRY and CDR2 is SYGVKD in the germline V gene. V was pared by 11 bases and J by 0 bases, with 9 bases of the junction left unmatched. The CDR3 sequence is 14 residues long. CDR3 bases: TGTGCCTCCCTGGGACAGAACCCTAACTATGGCTACACCTTC. Translating it yields CASLGQNPNYGYTF.

The J gene is TRBJ1-5, the V gene TRBV6-2 or TRBV6-3; perhaps TRBD1 as D (5 bases). This CDR3 region has 15 residues. Germline V gives CDR1 MNHEY, CDR2 SVGEGT. With 8 bases removed from V and 1 base from J, the gap between germline ends came to 15 bases. The CDR3 nucleotides are TGTGCCAGCCACCCCCTCGGGGGAAGCAATCAGCCCCAGCATTTT. Its protein product is CASHPLGGSNQPQHF.

The chain joins TRBV7-4 to TRBJ2-1; possibly TRBD2 for D (6 bases). The CDR3 has 16 residues. Trimming took 10 bases from V and 7 from J, leaving 26 bases between them. In germline, CDR1 is SGHVT, CDR2 SQSDAQ. The CDR3 DNA sequence: TGTGCCAACATCCCACCGGGACTTCCCGCGCCTAATGAGCAGTTCTTC. Residues: CANIPPGLPAPNEQFF.

This clonotype was found many times. The V call is TRBV7-6, the J call TRBJ2-3; perhaps D is TRBD1 or TRBD2 (5 bases each). The CDR3 has 14 amino acids. CDR1 is SGHVS, CDR2 FNYEAQ, per germline. Trimming stripped 4 bases from V and 5 bases from J, with 13 bases between. The CDR3 DNA sequence: TGTGCCAGCAGCTCTGGCGAGGGGAAAGATACGCAGTATTTT. This translates into CASSSGEGKDTQYF. Full variable domain (outside the CDR3, taken from reference TRBV7-6 and TRBJ2-3): GAGVSQSPRYKVTKRGQDVALRCDPISGHVSLYWYRQALGQGPEFLTYFNYEAQQDKSGLPNDRFSAERPEGSISTLTIQRTEQRDSAMYRCASSSGEGKDTQYFGPGTRLTVL.

The chain couples TRBV10-3 to TRBJ1-2; TRBD1 matches at 9 bases. CDR1 ENHRY and CDR2 SYGVKD come from the germline V gene. The CDR3 covers 16 residues. V lost 6 bases to trimming and J lost 1 base; unmatched junction nucleotides: 9. CDR3 in amino acids: CAISSGDREYNYGYTF. The CDR3 nucleotides are TGTGCCATCAGCTCCGGGGACAGGGAGTATAACTATGGCTACACCTTC.

This clonotype was counted many times. This chain uses TRBV7-9 with TRBJ2-5; the D is unclear. V gave up 5 bases and J gave up 0 bases, with 13 bases separating them. The CDR3 consists of 15 residues. Germline assignment: CDR1 SEHNR and CDR2 FQNEAQ (reference sequence). The CDR3 bases are TGTGCCAGCAGCAGGGCCCTCTCGTACCAAGAGACCCAGTACTTC. Protein sequence: CASSRALSYQETQYF.

The J gene is TRBJ2-7, the V gene TRBV6-5, with D hard to call. Germline V gene sequence: CDR1 MNHEY, CDR2 SVGAGI. The CDR3 consists of 13 residues. The V end lost 9 bases, the J end lost 5 bases, and 17 bases lay between the germline ends. CDR3 in DNA: TGTGCCAGTAGTCTCATCGACGGCCACGAGCAGTACTTC. It translates to CASSLIDGHEQYF.

V usage is TRBV14 and J usage is TRBJ2-1, with a weak D call TRBD2 (5 bases). The germline V and J ends were trimmed by 6 bases and 3 bases, with 15 bases remaining between them. This CDR3 region has 15 residues. CDR1 is SGHDN and CDR2 is FVKESK in the germline V gene. CDR3 region: CASSPRERLYNEQFF. CDR3 in DNA: TGTGCCAGCAGTCCCCGGGAACGGCTCTACAATGAGCAGTTCTTC.

This clonotype was counted many times. The chain has TRBV6-1 and TRBJ1-1; tentatively, D is TRBD1 (6 bases). The CDR3 is made up of 16 amino acids. Germline V gene data show CDR1 as MNHNS and CDR2 as SASEGT. V lost 2 bases, J lost 0 bases, and 13 bases lay in between. CDR3: CASSEKVKGVNTEAFF. CDR3 nucleotides: TGTGCCAGCAGTGAAAAAGTGAAGGGGGTGAACACTGAAGCTTTCTTT.

The chain couples TRBV9 to TRBJ2-3; TRBD1 might be the D (6 bases). With 2 bases removed from V and 2 bases from J, the gap between germline ends came to 15 bases. Per the germline V gene, CDR1 is SGDLS and CDR2 is YYNGEE. The CDR3 loop spans 16 amino acids. In DNA, the CDR3 is TGTGCCAGCAGCGTGGGAGACAGGACGCTCACAGATACGCAGTATTTT. Amino acid sequence: CASSVGDRTLTDTQYF.

This clonotype has a handful of counts. This sequence joins TRBV12-3 or TRBV12-4 and TRBJ2-7; TRBD1 matches at 7 bases. After removal of 8 bases from V and 6 bases from J, the junction contained 7 bases not matched to a gene. The CDR3 length is 12 residues. CDR3 nucleotides: TGTGCCAGCGGGACAGTGGGCCGCGAGCAGTACTTC. Encoded protein: CASGTVGREQYF.

As regards this clonotype: A clone one base away is much larger, so this may be a read error. The chain carries TRBV7-6 and TRBJ1-6; tentative D call: TRBD1 (5 bases). This CDR3 is built from 15 residues. The germline CDR1 and CDR2 sequences are SGHVS and FNYEAQ. CDR3 protein: CASREGSGFNPPLHF. CDR3 bases: TGTGCCAGCAGGGAGGGGTCGGGATTTAATCCACCCCTCCACTTT.

This clonotype was counted only a few times. The chain joins TRBV7-4 to TRBJ2-7; TRBD1 aligns across 8 bases. The CDR3 is 16 amino acids. Trimming removed 5 bases from V and 1 base from J; junction bases left unmatched: 10. Germline V gives CDR1 SGHVT, CDR2 SQSDAQ. CDR3 residues: CASSPGQGFDSYEQYV. For the CDR3, the DNA is TGTGCCAGCAGCCCTGGACAGGGCTTCGATTCCTACGAGCAGTACGTC.

The chain uses TRBV6-5 and TRBJ1-2; 12 bases match TRBD1. V was pared by 2 bases and J by 0 bases, with 13 bases of the junction left unmatched. CDR1 is MNHEY, CDR2 SVGAGI, per germline. The CDR3 totals 20 residues. CDR3: CASSYTGTGGFLLANYGYTF. The CDR3 bases are TGTGCCAGCAGTTACACCGGGACAGGGGGCTTTCTCCTAGCTAACTATGGCTACACCTTC.

This clonotype was observed a few times. The V call is TRBV7-6, the J call TRBJ1-1, with D possibly matching TRBD1 (6 bases). Germline V CDR1 and CDR2: SGHVS, FNYEAQ. The V gene lost 4 bases and the J gene lost 1 base, with 13 bases spanning the gap. The CDR3 consists of 15 residues. The CDR3 is CASSSQGPSNTEAFF. Written as DNA, the CDR3 is TGTGCCAGCAGCTCTCAGGGGCCATCGAACACTGAAGCTTTCTTT.

This clonotype turned up a few times. CDR3 in amino acids: CASSLYVTLSTDTQYF. For the CDR3, the DNA is TGTGCCAGCAGCTTGTACGTGACCCTCAGCACAGATACGCAGTATTTT. The rearrangement links TRBV7-9 to TRBJ2-3, with no clear D. The CDR3 runs 16 residues. Germline assignment: CDR1 SEHNR and CDR2 FQNEAQ (reference sequence). With 3 bases removed from V and 0 bases from J, the gap between germline ends came to 13 bases.

Only a few counts were recorded for this clonotype. The chain couples TRBV6-1 to TRBJ1-1; 8 bases fit TRBD1. The CDR3 runs to 15 residues. With 3 bases clipped from V and 3 bases from J, the junction kept 6 bases outside the gene matches. The germline V gene encodes CDR1 MNHNS and CDR2 SASEGT. Written as DNA, the CDR3 is TGTGCCAGCAGTGACCGGACAGGGTGGGACACTGAAGCTTTCTTT. Its protein is CASSDRTGWDTEAFF.

V gene TRBV4-1 combines with J gene TRBJ2-2; 8 bases align to TRBD1. V shed 3 bases, J shed 5 bases, and the junction held 14 bases outside the gene matches. CDR3 length equals 18 residues. Germline V gene sequence: CDR1 MGHRA, CDR2 YSYEKL. The CDR3 DNA follows: TGCGCCAGCAGCCAGGCTATCGCCGGGACAGGTGGGACCGGGGAGCTGTTTTTT. Protein sequence: CASSQAIAGTGGTGELFF.

The J gene is TRBJ2-5, the V gene TRBV15; D not certain. Trimming took off 2 bases at V and 2 bases at J, with 12 bases between the two ends. Germline lookup yields CDR1 LNHNV and CDR2 YYDKDF (reference sequence). The CDR3 runs 15 residues. The CDR3 nucleotides read TGTGCCACCAGCAGATTTCCGGGTGGACAAGAGACCCAGTACTTC. Translated: CATSRFPGGQETQYF. The full variable domain, its missing parts supplied by reference TRBV15 and TRBJ2-5, is DAMVIQNPRYQVTQFGKPVTLSCSQTLNHNVMYWYQQKSSQAPKLLFHYYDKDFNNEADTPDNFQSRRPNTSFCFLDIRSPGLGDTAMYLCATSRFPGGQETQYFGPGTRLLVL.

This clonotype was counted a few times. V usage is TRBV27 and J usage is TRBJ1-1, with D unresolved. The CDR3 sequence is 14 residues long. The germline V gene encodes CDR1 MNHEY and CDR2 SMNVEV (reference sequence). Trimming pared 0 bases from V and 4 bases from J, leaving 9 bases between. The CDR3 loop is CASSLSSGFTEAFF. In nucleotides, the CDR3 is TGTGCCAGCAGTTTATCGAGCGGGTTCACTGAAGCTTTCTTT.

V and J are TRBV5-5 and TRBJ1-1, with 9 bases aligning to TRBD1. The CDR3 has 16 residues. The germline V gene has CDR1 SGHKS and CDR2 YYEKEE (reference sequence). The V segment lost 4 bases and the J segment 5 bases; nucleotides outside the gene matches: 12. CDR3 sequence reads: CASSVRPGQGGTEAFF. The DNA of the CDR3 is TGTGCCAGCAGCGTTCGTCCGGGACAGGGAGGGACTGAAGCTTTCTTT.

In its sample, this clonotype was seen a few times. The V gene is TRBV4-3, the J gene TRBJ2-1; TRBD2 matches at 11 bases. Germline loops: CDR1 LGHNA, CDR2 YSLEER. The CDR3 contains 16 residues. With V trimmed by 2 bases and J by 8 bases, 8 bases remained unmatched. CDR3 amino acids: CASSQIAGGRNHEQFF. The CDR3 DNA is TGCGCCAGCAGCCAAATAGCGGGGGGGCGGAATCATGAGCAGTTCTTC.

The chain links TRBV20-1 to TRBJ2-2, with a weak D call TRBD1 (8 bases). The CDR3 length is 16 residues. Germline CDR1 reads DFQATT; CDR2 reads SNEGSKA (reference sequence). Trimming left V 1 base short and J 1 base short, with 13 bases between. The CDR3 bases are TGCAGTGCTAGAGGGGGGGGACAGGTGAACACCGGGGAGCTGTTTTTT. Its protein product is CSARGGGQVNTGELFF.

This clonotype was counted at least ten times. A junction end diverges from the germline sequence, so it may reflect a read error. The rearrangement uses TRBV4-1 and TRBJ1-1; D call uncertain. Germline values: CDR1 MGHRA, CDR2 YSYEKL. This CDR3 spans 13 amino acids. CDR3 loop: CASSRRGNTEAFF. The CDR3 DNA reads as TGTGCCAGCAGCAGGCGGGGGAACACTGAAGCTTTCTTT.

This rearrangement joins TRBV3-1 to TRBJ2-5; D remains unclear. Germline V gene lookup returns CDR1 LGHDT and CDR2 YNNKEL (reference sequence). V dropped 0 bases and J dropped 1 base, with 9 bases sitting between them. This CDR3 region has 15 residues. CDR3: CASSQDGFAQETQYF. CDR3 nucleotide sequence: TGTGCCAGCAGCCAAGATGGGTTCGCCCAAGAGACCCAGTACTTC.

The chain combines TRBV10-3 with TRBJ2-1; 9 nucleotides agree with TRBD1. V was pared by 8 bases and J by 7 bases, with 6 bases of the junction left unmatched. The CDR3 is 13 amino acids. Germline values: CDR1 ENHRY, CDR2 SYGVKD. CDR3 loop: CAIPGQGSNEQFF. The CDR3 DNA follows: TGTGCCATCCCGGGACAGGGTTCTAATGAGCAGTTCTTC.

The chain carries TRBV4-3 and TRBJ2-2, with no clear D. Trimming removed 0 bases from V and 4 bases from J, with 6 bases in between. Per the germline V gene, CDR1 is LGHNA and CDR2 is YSLEER. There are 14 residues in the CDR3. This chain's CDR3 is CASSQDQTTGELFF. The CDR3 DNA sequence: TGCGCCAGCAGCCAAGATCAAACCACCGGGGAGCTGTTTTTT.